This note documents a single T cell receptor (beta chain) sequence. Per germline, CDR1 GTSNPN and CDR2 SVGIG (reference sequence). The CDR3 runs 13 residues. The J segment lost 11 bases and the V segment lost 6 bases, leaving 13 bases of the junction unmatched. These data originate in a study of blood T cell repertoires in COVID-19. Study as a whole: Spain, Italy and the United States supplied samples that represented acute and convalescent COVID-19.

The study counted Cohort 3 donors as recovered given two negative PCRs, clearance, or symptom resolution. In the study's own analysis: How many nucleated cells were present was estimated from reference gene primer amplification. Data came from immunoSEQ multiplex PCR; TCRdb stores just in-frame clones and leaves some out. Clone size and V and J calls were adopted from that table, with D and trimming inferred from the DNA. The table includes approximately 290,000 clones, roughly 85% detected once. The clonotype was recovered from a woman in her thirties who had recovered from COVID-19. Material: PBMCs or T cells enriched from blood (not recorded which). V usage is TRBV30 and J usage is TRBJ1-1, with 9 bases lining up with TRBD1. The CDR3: CACKVTGGAEAFF. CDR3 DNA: TGTGCCTGCAAGGTTACAGGGGGCGCCGAGGCTTTCTTT.